The 25 T cell receptor beta chains listed next were all sequenced from one sample in a study of T cell clonality in common variable immunodeficiency. Overall study findings and caveats: In common variable immunodeficiency, TCR beta chains reportedly carried fewer deletions and N-nucleotide insertions.

The assay was immunoSEQ multiplex PCR, and TCRdb's table has in-frame clones only and misses some. Altogether 20,000 or so clones were found in the sample, and no singletons occur. Their antigen targets remain unknown. Material for sequencing was peripheral blood mononuclear cells. These receptors were collected from a human donor with common variable immunodeficiency.

The table lists this clone with many counts. The CDR3 end is not reached by the read, which stops 3 residues before it; the germline J gene fills it in. The gene calls are TRBV20-1 and TRBJ2-5; 10 positions agree with TRBD2. Germline V lookup: CDR1 DFQATT, CDR2 SNEGSKA (reference sequence). The CDR3 loop spans 14 amino acids. With V trimmed by 1 base and J by 3 bases, 2 bases remained unmatched. The CDR3 spells CSARGGLAEETQYF. CDR3 bases read: TGCAGTGCTAGAGGTGGACTAGCGGAAGAGACC.

This clone has just a few counts. The read terminates 3 residues before the CDR3 end, so the remaining end is supplied by the germline J gene. V and J are TRBV20-1 and TRBJ2-5; weak D call: TRBD2 (6 bases). Germline V gene lookup returns CDR1 DFQATT and CDR2 SNEGSKA (reference sequence). The CDR3 contains 17 residues. Trimming shortened V by 0 bases and J by 1 base, and 18 bases separated the two germline ends. The part of the CDR3 DNA that was read is TGCAGTGCTAGAGATCTCGTGCTTGGGGGGATCCAAGAGACC. The encoded protein is CSARDLVLGGIQET. The entire CDR3 is CSARDLVLGGIQETQYF.

There are many counts of this clone. The CDR3 extends 3 residues past the end of the read, so its final part is completed from the germline J gene. The rearrangement joins TRBV23-1 to TRBJ2-5; D call uncertain. Being an ORF, TRBV23-1 has a function that is uncertain. V shed 4 bases and J shed 7 bases, with 7 bases lying between them. There are 11 residues in the CDR3. CDR3 sequence reads: CASSPPWTQYF. The part of the CDR3 DNA that was read is TGCGCCAGCAGTCCTCCGTGGACC.

This clone was observed many times. The CDR3 end is not reached by the read, which stops 3 residues before it; the germline J gene fills it in. The chain uses TRBV5-1 and TRBJ2-3; 12 bases are shared with TRBD2. The CDR3 is 16 residues long. Germline trimming cut 2 bases from V and 4 bases from J; bases unmatched to any gene: 5. Germline V gene data show CDR1 as SGHRS and CDR2 as YFSETQ. The CDR3 spells CASSFETSGRADTQYF. CDR3 DNA, as far as it was read: TGCGCCAGCAGCTTCGAGACTAGCGGGAGAGCAGATACG.

This clone has a count of ten or more. Sequencing ends 3 residues short of the CDR3 end; the germline J gene provides the rest. The chain employs TRBV20-1 and TRBJ1-2, with D possibly TRBD1 on 5 matching bases. Germline loops: CDR1 DFQATT, CDR2 SNEGSKA (reference sequence). The CDR3 sequence is 14 residues long. V lost 2 bases and J lost 4, with 14 bases in between. The CDR3 loop reads CSARLGGGSYGYTF. Partial CDR3 DNA: TGCAGTGCTAGATTGGGGGGGGGAAGCTATGGC.

Ten or more counts support this clone. The read is 3 residues too short to cover the CDR3 end, so that end is filled in from the germline J gene. The V call is TRBV4-2, the J call TRBJ1-1; D is perhaps TRBD1 (6 bases). The V end was cut by 4 bases, the J end by 4 bases, with 13 bases between. Germline loops: CDR1 LGHNA, CDR2 YNFKEQ. The CDR3 covers 14 residues. The DNA read from the CDR3 is TGTGCCAGCAGCCCAGGGGTGGGCGGCACTGAA. Translation: CASSPGVGGTE. Given in full, the CDR3 is CASSPGVGGTEAFF.

This clone was observed at least ten times. The read terminates 3 residues ahead of where the CDR3 ends, so the germline J gene completes it. The genes are TRBV5-1 and TRBJ1-6; 7 bases match TRBD1. With V trimmed by 5 bases and J by 5 bases, 1 base remained unmatched. Germline V gene data show CDR1 as SGHRS and CDR2 as YFSETQ. There are 13 residues in the CDR3. This CDR3 is CASRQGNNSPLHF. The covered CDR3 bases are TGCGCCAGCAGACAGGGGAATAATTCACCC.

This clone was observed at least ten times. The read ends 3 residues shy of where the CDR3 ends; the end is completed using the germline J gene. Other DNA sequences in this specimen translate into the identical CDR3. The J gene is TRBJ1-3, the V gene TRBV7-9, with 7 nucleotides matching TRBD1. Germline CDR1 reads SEHNR; CDR2 reads FQNEAQ (reference sequence). V lost 1 base and J lost 3; bases outside the gene matches: 3. This CDR3 contains 15 residues. The sequenced CDR3 bases are TGTGCCAGCAGCTTAGGTCAGGGGGATGGAAACACC. It codes for CASSLGQGDGNT. The complete CDR3 sequence is CASSLGQGDGNTIYF.

This clone has at least ten counts. The DNA ends 3 residues before the CDR3 does, and the rest of the CDR3 is filled in from the germline J gene. The rearrangement uses TRBV14 and TRBJ1-1; D is ambiguous. CDR1 is SGHDN, CDR2 FVKESK, per germline. V lost 1 base and J 1 base, leaving 4 bases between the germline ends. This CDR3 spans 13 amino acids. CDR3 protein: CASSQAGNTEAFF. Incomplete CDR3 DNA: TGTGCCAGCAGCCAAGCCGGGAACACTGAA.

This clone came up many times. The read ends 3 residues early relative to the CDR3; the germline J gene fills the gap. The rearrangement links TRBV20-1 to TRBJ2-1, with D perhaps TRBD2 (7 bases). Trimming shortened V by 5 bases and J by 6 bases, and 20 bases separated the two germline ends. The CDR3 runs to 15 residues. Germline CDR1 reads DFQATT; CDR2 reads SNEGSKA (reference sequence). CDR3: CSAHRAEGGVNEQFF. The sequenced part of the CDR3 DNA is TGCAGTGCTCACCGGGCTGAGGGGGGGGTCAATGAG.

Ten or more counts support this clone. The read stops 3 residues short of the end of the CDR3; the missing end is completed from the germline J gene. The rearrangement uses TRBV5-5 and TRBJ1-1; 7 nucleotides agree with TRBD1. Germline values: CDR1 SGHKS, CDR2 YYEKEE (reference sequence). The CDR3 has 15 residues. V was pared by 3 bases and J by 4 bases, with 9 bases of the junction left unmatched. The sequenced part of the CDR3 DNA is TGTGCCAGCAGCTACCTTTGGGCAGGGGGCACTGAA. Its translation is CASSYLWAGGTE. The full CDR3 reads CASSYLWAGGTEAFF.

Many counts were recorded for this clone. Read coverage stops 3 residues before the CDR3 terminus; the germline J gene supplies the remainder. The chain recombines TRBV14 with TRBJ2-1, with 12 bases identical to TRBD2. The CDR3 is made up of 20 amino acids. The J segment lost 2 bases and the V segment lost 0 bases, leaving 11 bases of the junction unmatched. CDR1 SGHDN and CDR2 FVKESK come from the germline V gene. The CDR3 loop is CASSQDRTSGRLQTYNEQFF. Incomplete CDR3 DNA: TGTGCCAGCAGCCAAGATCGAACTAGCGGGAGGTTACAGACCTACAATGAG.

This clone came up many times. The CDR3 end is not reached by the read, which stops 3 residues before it; the germline J gene fills it in. The chain uses TRBV7-9 and TRBJ2-1; 14 nucleotides line up with TRBD2. The germline gives CDR1 SEHNR, CDR2 FQNEAQ (reference sequence). The length of the CDR3 is 14 residues. The V segment lost 7 bases and the J segment 7 bases; nucleotides outside the gene matches: 3. CDR3 sequence: CASKTSGRGNEQFF. Incomplete CDR3 DNA: TGTGCCAGCAAGACTAGCGGGAGGGGAAATGAG. The full variable domain, its missing parts supplied by reference TRBV7-9 and TRBJ2-1, is DTGVSQNPRHKITKRGQNVTFRCDPISEHNRLYWYRQTLGQGPEFLTYFQNEAQLEKSRLLSDRFSAERPKGSFSTLEIQRTEQGDSAMYLCASKTSGRGNEQFFGPGTRLTVL.

This clone was seen many times. The read is 3 residues too short to cover the CDR3 end, so that end is filled in from the germline J gene. The V and J genes are TRBV2 and TRBJ2-6; 8 nucleotides align to TRBD1. The junction had 9 bases not matched to a gene; V was cut back by 8 bases and J by 0 bases. Germline values: CDR1 SNHLY, CDR2 FYNNEI. The CDR3 is 17 amino acids. CDR3 loop: CASSQGALYSGANVLTF. Incomplete CDR3 DNA: TGTGCCAGCTCTCAGGGGGCCCTCTACTCTGGGGCCAACGTC.

In this sample, this clone turned up many times. The read halts 3 residues ahead of the CDR3 end, with the missing end drawn from the germline J gene. The chain combines TRBV20-1 with TRBJ1-1; unclear D gene. Germline V gives CDR1 DFQATT, CDR2 SNEGSKA (reference sequence). With 6 bases removed from V and 1 base from J, the gap between germline ends came to 6 bases. This CDR3 has 11 amino acids. The CDR3: CSATGNTEAFF. The CDR3 DNA, read in part, is TGCAGTGCAACCGGGAACACTGAA.

This clone was picked up many times. Partial CDR3 DNA: TGCAGTGCGGCCGGGACTAGCGGGGGGATCTCCTCTTACGAG. The encoded protein is CSAAGTSGGISSYE. The entire CDR3 protein reads CSAAGTSGGISSYEQYF. This chain joins TRBV20-1 and TRBJ2-7, with 15 bases fitting TRBD2. The read finishes 3 residues shy of the CDR3 end, and the germline J gene is used to complete it. This CDR3 has 17 residues. V lost 6 bases, J lost 4 bases, and 13 bases stayed unmatched. Germline assignment: CDR1 DFQATT and CDR2 SNEGSKA (reference sequence).

This clone was seen repeatedly, ten times or more. The CDR3 goes on 3 residues after the read ends, and that part is filled in from the germline J gene. J is TRBJ1-2 and V is TRBV28, with a weak D call TRBD1 (5 bases). Between the trimmed V and J ends, which lost 6 bases and 3 bases, there was a span of 11 bases. The germline gives CDR1 MDHEN, CDR2 SYDVKM. This CDR3 is built from 13 residues. CDR3 loop: CASRVGTDYGYTF. The sequenced part of the CDR3 DNA is TGTGCCAGCAGGGTCGGGACTGACTATGGC.

The table lists this clone with many counts. The read ends 3 residues shy of where the CDR3 ends; the end is completed using the germline J gene. This sequence joins TRBV5-5 and TRBJ1-2, with TRBD1 matching over 10 bases. CDR3 length: 15 residues. Germline assignment: CDR1 SGHKS and CDR2 YYEKEE (reference sequence). Trimming at V came to 2 bases and at J to 2 bases, leaving 3 bases not matched to a gene. The CDR3 protein is CASSFGTGENYGYTF. CDR3 DNA, as far as it was read: TGTGCCAGCAGCTTCGGGACAGGGGAAAACTATGGC.

At least ten counts were recorded for this clone. With the read ending 3 residues before the CDR3 end, the germline J gene is used to fill in that end. The chain employs TRBV20-1 and TRBJ2-3; the D gene is possibly TRBD2 (6 bases). CDR3 length equals 14 residues. Germline CDR1 and CDR2: DFQATT and SNEGSKA (reference sequence). Trimming pared 3 bases from V and 4 bases from J, leaving 14 bases between. CDR3 sequence reads: CSASITASADTQYF. The part of the CDR3 DNA that was read is TGCAGTGCTAGTATAACGGCTAGCGCAGATACG.

This clone was recorded many times. The read gets to within 3 residues of the CDR3 end, and the germline J gene fills in the rest. The chain combines TRBV7-9 with TRBJ2-7; 8 bases match TRBD1. The germline gives CDR1 SEHNR, CDR2 FQNEAQ (reference sequence). The CDR3 has 15 residues. V lost 5 bases, J lost 6 bases, and 12 bases stayed unmatched. The CDR3 sequence: CASSPRDTGGSEQYF. The sequenced part of the CDR3 DNA is TGTGCCAGCAGCCCCCGGGACACAGGGGGATCCGAG.

This clone was seen ten or more times. The missing CDR3 end, 3 residues past where the read stops, is filled in from the germline J gene. The chain employs TRBV14 and TRBJ1-1, with 11 nucleotides matching TRBD1. Germline V gives CDR1 SGHDN, CDR2 FVKESK. The CDR3 is 14 residues long. Trimming took 4 bases from V and 6 from J; bases not matched to a gene: 4. The part of the CDR3 DNA that was read is TGTGCCAGCAGCCCCGGACAGGGGGCGCCTGAA. Protein product: CASSPGQGAPE. The entire CDR3 protein reads CASSPGQGAPEAFF.

Judged by abundance, this clone is large. With the read ending 3 residues before the CDR3 end, the germline J gene is used to fill in that end. The rearrangement links TRBV7-6 to TRBJ2-5; 7 nucleotides agree with TRBD1. V shed 1 base and J 5 bases; nucleotides not matched to a gene: 4. This CDR3 contains 14 residues. The germline gives CDR1 SGHVS, CDR2 FNYEAQ. CDR3 amino acids: CASSLEGGPETQYF. The sequenced part of the CDR3 DNA is TGTGCCAGCAGCTTAGAAGGGGGCCCGGAGACC. Using reference TRBV7-6 and TRBJ2-5 for the parts outside the CDR3, the full variable domain is GAGVSQSPRYKVTKRGQDVALRCDPISGHVSLYWYRQALGQGPEFLTYFNYEAQQDKSGLPNDRFSAERPEGSISTLTIQRTEQRDSAMYRCASSLEGGPETQYFGPGTRLLVL.

This clone was found many times. Read data end 3 residues before the CDR3 end; the end is taken from the germline J gene. The chain combines TRBV19 with TRBJ1-1; 9 bases align to TRBD1. The CDR3 sequence is 15 residues long. CDR1 and CDR2 (germline): LNHDA, SQIVND (reference sequence). V shed 1 base and J 5 bases; nucleotides not matched to a gene: 5. The part of the CDR3 DNA that was read is TGTGCCAGTAGTATAGCGGGACAGGGTTATACTGAA. It translates to CASSIAGQGYTE. The whole CDR3 is CASSIAGQGYTEAFF.

This clone was counted many times. The read terminates 3 residues ahead of where the CDR3 ends, so the germline J gene completes it. The V call is TRBV11-2, the J call TRBJ1-2; unclear D gene. This CDR3 comprises 12 residues. Germline V gene data show CDR1 as SGHAT and CDR2 as FQNNGV. This CDR3 is CASSLGPSGYTF. The sequenced CDR3 bases are TGTGCCAGCAGCTTAGGGCCTTCAGGC.

This clone has ten or more counts. The read ends 3 residues shy of where the CDR3 ends; the end is completed using the germline J gene. The chain links TRBV16 to TRBJ2-7; no firm D call. The CDR3 covers 13 residues. CDR1 KGHSY and CDR2 FQNENV come from the germline V gene. The ends were cut back, 3 bases at V and 6 bases at J, with 12 bases in the middle. The CDR3 bases that were read are TGTGCCAGCAGCCAGGGTTCGGCAGGCGAG. Protein sequence: CASSQGSAGE. The whole CDR3 reads CASSQGSAGEQYF.